The rows below give T cell receptor beta chains drawn from one sample of a study of blood T cell repertoires in COVID-19. Clones were sequenced by immunoSEQ multiplex PCR, and TCRdb holds only the in-frame ones, with some missing. The data show about 110,000 clones, 75% to 85% seen once. The material sequenced was peripheral blood. The receptors shown here come from an older woman with acute or convalescent COVID-19. Both conserved end residues are part of each CDR3. A D gene is named only where the DNA matches it firmly. Size is stated for part of the rows, as once, few or many counts, or as a class when the clone is expanded.

size: .; J: TRBJ1-1; D: .; V: TRBV5-4; CDR3: CASSPGTRVNLAEAFF; DNA: TGTGCCAGCAGCCCCGGGACACGGGTTAATCTCGCTGAAGCTTTCTTT
size: .; J: TRBJ1-1; D: .; V: TRBV7-6; CDR3: CASSPGGDTEAFF; DNA: TGTGCCAGCAGCCCTGGGGGGGACACTGAAGCTTTCTTT
size: .; J: TRBJ1-1; D: TRBD1; V: TRBV7-9; CDR3: CASSRTGRGTEAFF; DNA: TGTGCCAGCAGCCGGACAGGACGTGGGACTGAAGCTTTCTTT
size: .; J: TRBJ2-7; D: .; V: TRBV4-1; CDR3: CASRPPGAKCYEQYF; DNA: TGCGCCAGCAGACCTCCAGGGGCCAAATGTTACGAGCAGTACTTC
size: few; J: TRBJ1-5; D: TRBD1; V: TRBV18; CDR3: CASSRSDRGPQHF; DNA: TGTGCCAGCTCACGATCAGACAGGGGGCCCCAGCATTTT
size: .; J: TRBJ2-5; D: TRBD2; V: TRBV11-2; CDR3: CASSLGGGPPETQYF; DNA: TGTGCCAGCAGCTTAGGCGGGGGGCCCCCGGAGACCCAGTACTTC
size: .; J: TRBJ2-1; D: .; V: TRBV7-9; CDR3: CASTKDSPYNEQFF; DNA: TGTGCCAGCACCAAGGACAGCCCTTACAATGAGCAGTTCTTC
size: .; J: TRBJ1-1; D: TRBD1; V: TRBV19; CDR3: CASSPRGTGLRTEAFF; DNA: TGTGCCAGTAGTCCAAGAGGGACAGGGTTACGCACTGAAGCTTTCTTT
size: .; J: TRBJ1-4; D: .; V: TRBV30; CDR3: CAWAQPWGLKLFF; DNA: TGTGCCTGGGCCCAACCCTGGGGCCTAAAACTGTTTTTT
size: .; J: TRBJ1-1; D: TRBD1; V: TRBV6-2/TRBV6-3; CDR3: CASSWNRGTEAFF; DNA: TGTGCCAGCAGTTGGAACAGGGGTACTGAAGCTTTCTTT
size: .; J: TRBJ2-1; D: TRBD1; V: TRBV7-2; CDR3: CASSAGQAIYNEQFF; DNA: TGTGCCAGCAGCGCCGGACAGGCAATCTACAATGAGCAGTTCTTC
size: few; J: TRBJ2-7; D: .; V: TRBV21-1; CDR3: CASSKGIRTGPYEQYF; DNA: TGTGCCAGCAGCAAAGGTATACGGACAGGTCCCTACGAGCAGTACTTC
size: few; J: TRBJ2-5; D: .; V: TRBV12-3/TRBV12-4; CDR3: CASSFSSETQYF; DNA: TGTGCCAGCAGTTTTTCCTCGGAGACCCAGTACTTC
size: .; J: TRBJ1-2; D: TRBD1; V: TRBV2; CDR3: CASSADRAGDGYTF; DNA: TGTGCCAGCAGTGCCGACAGGGCAGGGGATGGCTACACCTTC
size: .; J: TRBJ2-1; D: .; V: TRBV27; CDR3: CASSTGLSYNEQFF; DNA: TGTGCCAGCAGTACAGGGCTCTCCTACAATGAGCAGTTCTTC
size: .; J: TRBJ1-2; D: TRBD1; V: TRBV10-3; CDR3: CAISESGQGLYGYTF; DNA: TGTGCCATCAGTGAGTCGGGACAGGGTCTTTATGGCTACACCTTC
size: .; J: TRBJ1-1; D: TRBD1; V: TRBV19; CDR3: CASRTVTGGAFF; DNA: TGTGCCAGTAGGACCGTAACAGGGGGAGCTTTCTTT
size: .; J: TRBJ1-3; D: .; V: TRBV3-1/TRBV3-2; CDR3: CASSRGTFSGNTIYF; DNA: TGTGCCAGCAGCCGCGGCACCTTCTCTGGAAACACCATATATTTT